The clone carrying this T cell receptor (beta chain) has more than one count but fewer than ten. Authors' analysis steps: From reference gene primer amplification, estimates of nucleated cell counts were derived. Generated by immunoSEQ multiplex PCR, the TCRdb table keeps only in-frame clones and is missing some. D and trimming were read from the DNA, whereas the V and J calls and clone size are those reported in that table. The sample records around 260,000 clones, 91% being singletons. Seattle patients were enrolled while actively infected and followed longitudinally. The germline CDR1 and CDR2 sequences are ENHRY and SYGVKD. CDR3 size: 16 residues. V was trimmed by 0 bases and J by 5 bases, leaving 14 bases between them. The data were obtained in a study of blood T cell repertoires in COVID-19. At the level of the study: Spain, Italy and the United States supplied samples that represented acute and convalescent COVID-19.

The genes are TRBV10-3 and TRBJ1-3; D perhaps matches TRBD1 (5 bases). The clonotype originates from a person aged 18 to 35 with COVID-19, enrolled during active disease. Sequenced material: peripheral blood. The CDR3 loop is CAISESPTGGRNTIYF. The CDR3 nucleotides read TGTGCCATCAGTGAGTCCCCGACGGGGGGTAGAAACACCATATATTTT.